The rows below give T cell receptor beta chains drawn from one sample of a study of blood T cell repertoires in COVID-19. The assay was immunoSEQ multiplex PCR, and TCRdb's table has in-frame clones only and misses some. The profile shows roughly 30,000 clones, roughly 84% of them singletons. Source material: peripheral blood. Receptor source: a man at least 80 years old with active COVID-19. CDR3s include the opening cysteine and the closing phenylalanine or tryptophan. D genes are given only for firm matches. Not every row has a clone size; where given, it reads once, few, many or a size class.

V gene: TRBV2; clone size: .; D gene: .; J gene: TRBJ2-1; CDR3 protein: CASSEQGSYNEQFF; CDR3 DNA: TGTGCCAGCAGTGAACAGGGCTCCTACAATGAGCAGTTCTTC
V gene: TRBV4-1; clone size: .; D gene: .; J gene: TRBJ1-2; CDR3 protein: CASSQDPLRASSYTF; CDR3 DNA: TGCGCCAGCAGCCAAGATCCTCTTCGAGCGTCAAGCTACACCTTC
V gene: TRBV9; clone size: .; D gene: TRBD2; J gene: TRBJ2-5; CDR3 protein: CASSVGGGRGETQYF; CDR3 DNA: TGTGCCAGCAGCGTAGGCGGGGGAAGGGGAGAGACCCAGTACTTC
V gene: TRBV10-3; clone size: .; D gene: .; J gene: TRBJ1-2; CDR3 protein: CAISDDSNYGYTF; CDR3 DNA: TGTGCCATCAGCGACGACAGCAACTATGGCTACACCTTC
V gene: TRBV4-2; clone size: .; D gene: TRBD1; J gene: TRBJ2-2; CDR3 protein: CASSQGQGAGELFF; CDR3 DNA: TGTGCCAGCAGCCAAGGACAGGGGGCCGGGGAGCTGTTTTTT
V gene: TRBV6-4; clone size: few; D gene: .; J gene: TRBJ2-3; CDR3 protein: CASSDSRLADTQYF; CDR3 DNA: TGTGCCAGCAGTGACTCAAGACTAGCAGATACGCAGTATTTT
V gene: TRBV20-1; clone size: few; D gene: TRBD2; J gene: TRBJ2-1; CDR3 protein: CSASKLAGAYNEQFF; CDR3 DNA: TGCAGTGCTAGTAAACTAGCGGGGGCCTACAATGAGCAGTTCTTC
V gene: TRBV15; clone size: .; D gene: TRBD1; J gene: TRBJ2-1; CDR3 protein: CATSGYRGGEQFF; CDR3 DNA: TGTGCCACCAGCGGATACAGGGGCGGGGAGCAGTTCTTC
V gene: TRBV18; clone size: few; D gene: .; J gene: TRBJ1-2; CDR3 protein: CASSPPSSKNYGYTF; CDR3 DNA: TGTGCCAGCTCACCACCCTCGAGTAAAAACTATGGCTACACCTTC
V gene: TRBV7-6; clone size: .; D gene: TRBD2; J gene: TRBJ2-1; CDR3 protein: CASSSERGSSYNEQFF; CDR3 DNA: TGTGCCAGCAGCTCGGAGCGGGGGAGCTCCTACAATGAGCAGTTCTTC
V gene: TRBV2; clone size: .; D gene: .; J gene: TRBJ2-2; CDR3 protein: CASSTHTGELFF; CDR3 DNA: TGTGCCAGCAGTACACACACCGGGGAGCTGTTTTTT
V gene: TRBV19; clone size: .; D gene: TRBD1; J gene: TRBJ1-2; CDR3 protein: CASSLLPGQGFNYGYTF; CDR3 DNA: TGTGCCAGTAGTTTACTTCCGGGACAGGGATTTAACTATGGCTACACCTTC
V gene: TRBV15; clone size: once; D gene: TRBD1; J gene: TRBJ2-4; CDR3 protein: CATSPFRQGSNIQYF; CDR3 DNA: TGTGCCACCAGCCCTTTTAGACAGGGGAGTAACATTCAGTACTTC
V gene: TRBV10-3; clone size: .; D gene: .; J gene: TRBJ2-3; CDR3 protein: CAISARGISTDTQYF; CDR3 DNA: TGTGCCATCAGTGCTCGGGGGATCTCCACAGATACGCAGTATTTT
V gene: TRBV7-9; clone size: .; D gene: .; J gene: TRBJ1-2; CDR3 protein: CASSLARRGAAGYTF; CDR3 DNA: TGTGCCAGCAGCTTAGCGCGCAGGGGCGCGGCTGGCTACACCTTC
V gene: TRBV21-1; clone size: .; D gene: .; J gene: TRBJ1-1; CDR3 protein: CASTLTGVDTEAFF; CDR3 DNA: TGTGCCAGCACCTTGACAGGGGTTGACACTGAAGCTTTCTTT
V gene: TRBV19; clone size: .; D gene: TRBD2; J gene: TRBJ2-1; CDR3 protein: CATQGTSGGLSYNEQFF; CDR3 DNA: TGTGCCACACAGGGGACTAGCGGGGGCCTATCCTACAATGAGCAGTTCTTC
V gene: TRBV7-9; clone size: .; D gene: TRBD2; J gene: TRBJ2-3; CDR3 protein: CASSLRLAGVSDTQYF; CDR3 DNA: TGTGCCAGCAGCCTAAGACTAGCGGGGGTATCAGATACGCAGTATTTT
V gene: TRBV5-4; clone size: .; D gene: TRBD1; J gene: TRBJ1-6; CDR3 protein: CASTTDRGYSPLHF; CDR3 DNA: TGTGCCAGCACCACGGACAGGGGATATTCACCCCTCCACTTT
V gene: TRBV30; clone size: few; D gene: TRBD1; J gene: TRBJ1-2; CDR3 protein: CAWSRGTGGGYGYTF; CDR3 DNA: TGTGCCTGGAGTAGGGGGACAGGGGGCGGCTATGGCTACACCTTC
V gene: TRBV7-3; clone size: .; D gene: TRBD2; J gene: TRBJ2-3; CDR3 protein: CASSPGTSGGSDTQYF; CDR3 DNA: TGTGCCAGCAGCCCGGGGACTAGCGGGGGGTCAGATACGCAGTATTTT
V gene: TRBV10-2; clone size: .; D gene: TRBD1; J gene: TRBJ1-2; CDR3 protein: CASTGESQGTYGYTF; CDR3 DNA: TGCGCCAGCACTGGGGAATCACAGGGGACCTATGGCTACACCTTC
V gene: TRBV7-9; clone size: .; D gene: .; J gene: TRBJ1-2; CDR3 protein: CASSLETGPYGYTF; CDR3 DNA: TGTGCCAGCAGCTTAGAAACAGGCCCCTATGGCTACACCTTC
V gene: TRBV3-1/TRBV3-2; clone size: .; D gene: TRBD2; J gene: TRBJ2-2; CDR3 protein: CASSQRLAVAGELFF; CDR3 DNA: TGTGCCAGCAGCCAAAGACTAGCTGTGGCCGGGGAGCTGTTTTTT
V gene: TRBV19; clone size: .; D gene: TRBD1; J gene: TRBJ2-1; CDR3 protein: CASRGQGAANEQFF; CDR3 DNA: TGTGCCAGTAGGGGACAGGGGGCTGCAAATGAGCAGTTCTTC
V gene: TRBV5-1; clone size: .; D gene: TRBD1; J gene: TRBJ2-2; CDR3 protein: CASSLGDRGITGELFF; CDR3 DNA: TGCGCCAGCAGCTTGGGGGACAGGGGGATTACCGGGGAGCTGTTTTTT
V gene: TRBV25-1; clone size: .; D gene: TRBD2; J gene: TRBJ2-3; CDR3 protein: CASSEWGGGSTDTQYF; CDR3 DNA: TGTGCCAGCAGTGAATGGGGGGGAGGGAGCACAGATACGCAGTATTTT
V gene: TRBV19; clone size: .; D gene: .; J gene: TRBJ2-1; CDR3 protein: CASIRLGDNEQFF; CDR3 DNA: TGTGCCAGTATCCGACTGGGAGACAATGAGCAGTTCTTC
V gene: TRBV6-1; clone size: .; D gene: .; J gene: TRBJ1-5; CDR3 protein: CASSEALASNQPQHF; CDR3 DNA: TGTGCCAGCAGTGAAGCCCTAGCTAGCAATCAGCCCCAGCATTTT
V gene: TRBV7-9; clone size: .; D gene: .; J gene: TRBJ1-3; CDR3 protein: CASSFNAGGPGNTIYF; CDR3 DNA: TGTGCCAGCAGCTTTAACGCGGGGGGCCCTGGAAACACCATATATTTT
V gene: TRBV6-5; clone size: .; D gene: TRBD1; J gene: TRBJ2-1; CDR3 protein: CASSPGQGFVQFF; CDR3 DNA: TGTGCCAGTAGTCCGGGACAGGGCTTCGTGCAGTTCTTC
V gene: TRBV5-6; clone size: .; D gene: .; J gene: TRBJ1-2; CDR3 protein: CASSLPSVDNWDTF; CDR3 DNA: TGTGCCAGCAGCTTGCCGTCGGTGGACAACTGGGACACCTTC
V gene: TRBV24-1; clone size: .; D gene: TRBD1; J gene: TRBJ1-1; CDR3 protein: CATSDGHGTGWNTEAFF; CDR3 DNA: TGTGCCACCAGTGATGGGCACGGGACAGGTTGGAACACTGAAGCTTTCTTT